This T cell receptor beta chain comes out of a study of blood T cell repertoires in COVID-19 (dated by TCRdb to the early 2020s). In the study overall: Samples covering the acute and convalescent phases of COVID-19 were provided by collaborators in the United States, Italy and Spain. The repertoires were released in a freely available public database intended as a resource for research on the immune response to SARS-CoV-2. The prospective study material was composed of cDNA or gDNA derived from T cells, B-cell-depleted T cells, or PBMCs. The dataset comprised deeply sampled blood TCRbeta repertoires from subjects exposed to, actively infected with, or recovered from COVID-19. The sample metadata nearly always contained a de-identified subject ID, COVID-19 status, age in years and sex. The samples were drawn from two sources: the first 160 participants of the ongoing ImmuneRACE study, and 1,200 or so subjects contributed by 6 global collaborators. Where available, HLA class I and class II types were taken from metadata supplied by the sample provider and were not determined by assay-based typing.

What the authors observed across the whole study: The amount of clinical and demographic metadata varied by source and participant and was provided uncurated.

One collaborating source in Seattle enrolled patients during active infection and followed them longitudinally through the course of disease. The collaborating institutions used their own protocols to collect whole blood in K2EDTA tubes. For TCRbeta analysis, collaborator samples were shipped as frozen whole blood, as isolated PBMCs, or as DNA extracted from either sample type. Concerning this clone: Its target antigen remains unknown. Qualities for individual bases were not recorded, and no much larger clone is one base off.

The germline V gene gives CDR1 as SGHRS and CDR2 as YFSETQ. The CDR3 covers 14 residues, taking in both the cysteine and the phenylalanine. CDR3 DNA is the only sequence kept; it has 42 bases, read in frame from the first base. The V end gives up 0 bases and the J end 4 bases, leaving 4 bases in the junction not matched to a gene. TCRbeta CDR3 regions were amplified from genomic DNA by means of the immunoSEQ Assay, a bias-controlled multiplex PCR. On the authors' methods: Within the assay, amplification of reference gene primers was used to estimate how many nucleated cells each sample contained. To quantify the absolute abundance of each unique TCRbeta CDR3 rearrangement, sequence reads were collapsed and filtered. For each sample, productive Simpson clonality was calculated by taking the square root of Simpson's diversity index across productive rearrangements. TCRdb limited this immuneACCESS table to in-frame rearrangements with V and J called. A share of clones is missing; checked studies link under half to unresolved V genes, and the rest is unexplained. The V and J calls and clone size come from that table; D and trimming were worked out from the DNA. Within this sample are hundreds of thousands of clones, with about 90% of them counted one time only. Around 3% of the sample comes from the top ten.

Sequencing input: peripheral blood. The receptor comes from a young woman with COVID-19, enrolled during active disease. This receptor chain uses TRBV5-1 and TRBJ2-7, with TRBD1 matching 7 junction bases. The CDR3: CASSLDRGWYEQYF. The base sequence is TGCGCCAGCAGCTTGGACAGGGGTTGGTACGAGCAGTACTTC. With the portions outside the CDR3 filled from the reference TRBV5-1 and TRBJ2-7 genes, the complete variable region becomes KAGVTQTPRYLIKTRGQQVTLSCSPISGHRSVSWYQQTPGQGLQFLFEYFSETQRNKGNFPGRFSGRQFSNSRSEMNVSTLELGDSALYLCASSLDRGWYEQYFGPGTRLTVT.